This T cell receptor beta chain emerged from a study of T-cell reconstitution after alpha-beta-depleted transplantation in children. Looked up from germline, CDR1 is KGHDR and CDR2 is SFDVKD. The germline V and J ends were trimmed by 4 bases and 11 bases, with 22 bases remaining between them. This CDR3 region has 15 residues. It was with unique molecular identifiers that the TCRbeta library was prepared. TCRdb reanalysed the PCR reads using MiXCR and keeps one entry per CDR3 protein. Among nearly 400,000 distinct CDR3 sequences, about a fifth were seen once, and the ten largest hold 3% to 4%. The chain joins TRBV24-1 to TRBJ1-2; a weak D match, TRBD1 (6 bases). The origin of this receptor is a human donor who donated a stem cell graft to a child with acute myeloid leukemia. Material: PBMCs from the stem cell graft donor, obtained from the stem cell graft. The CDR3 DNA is TGTGCCACCAGTGACAATCGCCTCAGGACAGAAGAATACACCTTC. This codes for CATSDNRLRTEEYTF.